These 15 T cell receptor beta chains came from one sample sequenced in a study of T cell responses to AZD1222 COVID-19 vaccine. Sequenced by immunoSEQ multiplex PCR; TCRdb stores in-frame clones only, minus some. The table includes roughly 120,000 clones, about 86% detected once. The specimen was peripheral blood, collected 28 days after the second AZD1222 dose. The receptors stem from an adult who received the AZD1222 COVID-19 vaccine.

J is TRBJ1-5 and V is TRBV6-1; D unresolved. Trimming took off 7 bases at V and 4 bases at J, with 11 bases between the two ends. The germline CDR1 and CDR2 sequences are MNHNS and SASEGT. This CDR3 contains 13 residues. CDR3 DNA sequence: TGTGCCAGCAAACCTTTTACGAATCAGCCCCAGCATTTT. It translates to CASKPFTNQPQHF.

There are a few counts of this clone. This rearrangement joins TRBV7-3 to TRBJ2-5; D remains ambiguous. This CDR3 spans 13 amino acids. Germline-derived CDR1 and CDR2 are SGHTA and FQGTGA. Trimming left V 5 bases short and J 4 bases short, with 11 bases between. CDR3 sequence: CASSATPGETQYF. The CDR3 bases are TGTGCCAGCAGCGCTACACCGGGAGAGACCCAGTACTTC.

The J gene is TRBJ1-2, the V gene TRBV5-8, with D perhaps TRBD1 (5 bases). The CDR3 sequence is 13 residues long. The germline V and J ends were trimmed by 1 base and 6 bases, with 10 bases remaining between them. In germline, CDR1 is SGHTS, CDR2 YDEGEE. The CDR3, as DNA: TGTGCCAGCAGCTTGTCAGGGCAGAATGGCTACACCTTC. Its translation is CASSLSGQNGYTF.

The sample holds one count of this clone. The CDR3 sequence: CASSLDAYTEAFF. The CDR3 region has the DNA TGCGCCAGCAGCTTGGACGCGTACACTGAAGCTTTCTTT. The chain combines TRBV5-1 with TRBJ1-1; no firm D call. Trimming pared 0 bases from V and 3 bases from J, leaving 6 bases between. Germline V gene data show CDR1 as SGHRS and CDR2 as YFSETQ. The CDR3 is made up of 13 amino acids.

The rearrangement uses TRBV27 and TRBJ1-2; TRBD1 might be the D (5 bases). Germline CDR1 and CDR2: MNHEY and SMNVEV (reference sequence). The CDR3 sequence is 13 residues long. V lost 4 bases to trimming and J lost 7 bases, with 13 bases between them. In nucleotides, the CDR3 is TGTGCCAGCAGTTCGGGAGGGACCCTTGGCTACACCTTC. As protein: CASSSGGTLGYTF.

The chain combines TRBV2 with TRBJ1-1, with D possibly TRBD1 on 5 matching bases. Trimming left V 7 bases short and J 10 bases short, with 13 bases between. CDR1 SNHLY and CDR2 FYNNEI come from the germline V gene. The CDR3 runs 11 residues. The CDR3, as DNA: TGTGCCAGCAATCCGGGACGGGGAGCTTTCTTT. Protein sequence: CASNPGRGAFF.

This clone has more than one count but fewer than ten. The same CDR3 also results from other DNA sequences found in this sample. The chain carries TRBV6-4 and TRBJ2-3; 11 bases agree with TRBD2. Losses at the gene ends were 0 bases for V and 4 bases for J; bases not matched to a gene: 0. Germline CDR1 is MRHNA and CDR2 is SNTAGT. The CDR3 length is 15 residues. DNA of the CDR3: TGTGCCAGCAGTGACTCTAGCGGGGGGGCAGATACGCAGTATTTT. Its translation is CASSDSSGGADTQYF.

CDR3 DNA: TGTGCCAGCTCACCACCGGGGAGGATGAACACTGAAGCTTTCTTT. This translates into CASSPPGRMNTEAFF. The rearrangement links TRBV18 to TRBJ1-1; D ambiguous. V was shortened by 0 bases and J by 0 bases, with 8 bases between the two germline ends. There are 15 residues in the CDR3. Germline assignment: CDR1 KGHSH and CDR2 LQKENI. The full variable domain, completed using reference TRBV18 and TRBJ1-1, is NAGVMQNPRHLVRRRGQEARLRCSPMKGHSHVYWYRQLPEEGLKFMVYLQKENIIDESGMPKERFSAEFPKEGPSILRIQQVVRGDSAAYFCASSPPGRMNTEAFFGQGTRLTVV.

This clone showed up just once. The chain has TRBV9 and TRBJ2-1; no clear D. This CDR3 is 11 amino acids long. Deletions cut 3 bases from V and 8 bases from J, with 6 bases between. Germline CDR1 and CDR2: SGDLS and YYNGEE. Written as DNA, the CDR3 is TGTGCCAGCAGCGCAGACTATGAGCAGTTCTTC. Protein sequence: CASSADYEQFF.

The chain combines TRBV7-9 with TRBJ2-2; D is unresolved. CDR3 length: 15 residues. The germline V and J ends were trimmed by 5 bases and 0 bases, with 10 bases remaining between them. Germline V gene data show CDR1 as SEHNR and CDR2 as FQNEAQ (reference sequence). CDR3 nucleotides: TGTGCCAGCAGCCTGAACCAAGCGAACACCGGGGAGCTGTTTTTT. Its translation is CASSLNQANTGELFF.

V is TRBV29-1 and J is TRBJ1-2; TRBD1 is a possible D gene (5 bases). The CDR3 extends over 13 amino acids. V was trimmed by 6 bases and J by 6 bases, leaving 17 bases between them. Germline V gene sequence: CDR1 SQVTM, CDR2 ANQGSEA. CDR3 coding DNA: TGCAGCGTGCGGGGCCAGACAGCCAATGGCTACACCTTC. Translating it yields CSVRGQTANGYTF.

The chain combines TRBV7-8 with TRBJ1-2; D is perhaps TRBD1 (5 bases). The germline V and J ends were trimmed by 1 base and 9 bases, with 15 bases remaining between them. Looked up from germline, CDR1 is SGHVS and CDR2 is FQNEAQ. CDR3 length: 14 residues. CDR3 amino acids: CASSLVRQGYSYTF. The CDR3 DNA reads TGTGCCAGCAGCTTAGTCCGTCAGGGTTATAGCTACACCTTC.

The rearrangement joins TRBV11-3 to TRBJ2-2; 10 positions agree with TRBD2. CDR1 and CDR2 from the germline V gene are SGHNT and YENEEA. The CDR3 covers 18 residues. The V gene end was trimmed by 6 bases and the J gene end by 0 bases; junction bases not matched to a gene: 10. The CDR3 DNA is TGTGCCAGCAGGCATACCGGGACTAGCGACGCGAACACCGGGGAGCTGTTTTTT. Translation gives CASRHTGTSDANTGELFF.

This chain joins TRBV10-3 and TRBJ2-7, with 9 positions matching TRBD1. The CDR3 spans 15 residues. Trimming at V came to 5 bases and at J to 6 bases, leaving 11 bases not matched to a gene. The germline gives CDR1 ENHRY, CDR2 SYGVKD. The CDR3 spells CAISSSGQGFSEQYF. Written as DNA, the CDR3 is TGTGCCATCAGTTCCTCGGGACAGGGTTTTTCCGAGCAGTACTTC.

The rearrangement joins TRBV4-1 to TRBJ2-7; TRBD2 aligns across 8 bases. The J segment lost 2 bases and the V segment lost 1 base, leaving 7 bases of the junction unmatched. Germline V gene sequence: CDR1 MGHRA, CDR2 YSYEKL. The CDR3 loop spans 16 amino acids. CDR3 amino acids: CASSQVHGRATYEQYF. The CDR3 DNA follows: TGCGCCAGCAGCCAAGTACACGGGAGGGCCACCTACGAGCAGTACTTC.